The 23 T cell receptor beta chains reported below all come from one sample, sequenced in a study of control samples from healthy donors and cancer patients. Sequencing was performed with immunoSEQ multiplex PCR; in TCRdb, only in-frame clones are kept and a portion is missing. The sample lists 99,000 or so clones, 83% seen once, with less than 15% in the top ten. The sample was blood. The receptors stem from a woman aged 45-65 years in good health.

On this clone itself: One junction end does not reproduce the germline sequence, and a read error may be involved. The V and J genes are TRBV9 and TRBJ2-7; perhaps TRBD2 as D (5 bases). CDR1 SGDLS and CDR2 YYNGEE come from the germline V gene. This CDR3 is 13 amino acids long. The CDR3 region is CASSPAMVGSLVW. DNA of the CDR3: TGTGCCAGCAGCCCTGCAATGGTTGGGAGCCTTGTGTGG.

A single count supports this clone. Other DNA sequences within the sample encode an identical CDR3. The chain links TRBV5-1 to TRBJ2-3; weak D call: TRBD2 (5 bases). This CDR3 contains 15 residues. Germline CDR1 is SGHRS and CDR2 is YFSETQ. With 0 bases removed from V and 3 bases from J, the gap between germline ends came to 11 bases. CDR3 DNA sequence: TGCGCCAGCAGCTTGGAGGGTAGAGGGACAGATACGCAGTATTTT. Translated, it gives CASSLEGRGTDTQYF. Combining the CDR3 with reference TRBV5-1 and TRBJ2-3 gives the whole variable domain KAGVTQTPRYLIKTRGQQVTLSCSPISGHRSVSWYQQTPGQGLQFLFEYFSETQRNKGNFPGRFSGRQFSNSRSEMNVSTLELGDSALYLCASSLEGRGTDTQYFGPGTRLTVL.

This clone came up once. CDR3 coding DNA: TGTGCCAGCAGTGAACAACTATCCTACAATGAGCAGTTCTTC. It yields the protein CASSEQLSYNEQFF. The gene calls are TRBV6-1 and TRBJ2-1; D uncertain. Germline loops: CDR1 MNHNS, CDR2 SASEGT. The CDR3 spans 14 residues. V lost 2 bases, J lost 1 base, and 6 bases lay in between.

V and J are TRBV15 and TRBJ2-7; the D gene is possibly TRBD2 (8 bases). Germline assignment: CDR1 LNHNV and CDR2 YYDKDF (reference sequence). The CDR3 covers 15 residues. Trimming stripped 5 bases from V and 3 bases from J, with 17 bases between. In nucleotides, the CDR3 is TGTGCCACCAGCTTAGCGGGACAGAGCTACTACGAGCAGTACTTC. Protein: CATSLAGQSYYEQYF.

The chain joins TRBV19 to TRBJ2-2; the D is unclear. Germline CDR1 reads LNHDA; CDR2 reads SQIVND (reference sequence). The CDR3 is made up of 13 amino acids. Trimming removed 10 bases from V and 0 bases from J, with 9 bases in between. The CDR3 sequence is CAIRASNTGELFF. CDR3 DNA: TGTGCCATTAGGGCTTCGAACACCGGGGAGCTGTTTTTT. The full variable domain, completed using reference TRBV19 and TRBJ2-2, is DGGITQSPKYLFRKEGQNVTLSCEQNLNHDAMYWYRQDPGQGLRLIYYSQIVNDFQKGDIAEGYSVSREKKESFPLTVTSAQKNPTAFYLCAIRASNTGELFFGEGSRLTVL.

The CDR3 DNA sequence: TGTGCCAGCTCACTTGGGACAGCCCGCTCTGGGGCCAACGTCCTGACTTTC. Amino acid sequence: CASSLGTARSGANVLTF. V usage is TRBV18 and J usage is TRBJ2-6, with 7 bases identical to TRBD1. Per germline, CDR1 KGHSH and CDR2 LQKENI. J lost 0 bases, V lost 4 bases, and 6 bases had no gene match. This CDR3 is 17 amino acids long.

The V call is TRBV25-1, the J call TRBJ2-7; 7 nucleotides align to TRBD2. V gave up 6 bases and J gave up 1 base; unmatched junction bases: 9. CDR3 size: 15 residues. CDR1 is MGHDK, CDR2 SYGVNS, per germline. The CDR3 protein is CASSRSGDISYEQYF. CDR3 coding DNA: TGTGCCAGCAGCAGAAGCGGGGATATATCCTACGAGCAGTACTTC.

This clone showed up just once. V usage is TRBV2 and J usage is TRBJ1-2, with D tentatively TRBD1 (5 bases). CDR3 length: 16 residues. From germline, CDR1 is SNHLY and CDR2 FYNNEI. Trimming took off 1 base at V and 1 base at J, with 13 bases between the two ends. The DNA for the CDR3 is TGTGCCAGCAGTGAAGTTCGTCAGGGACGTAACTATGGCTACACCTTC. Translating gives CASSEVRQGRNYGYTF.

J is TRBJ1-1 and V is TRBV3-1 (or the pseudogene TRBV3-2); no clear D gene. Trimming removed 4 bases from V and 0 bases from J, with 9 bases in between. The CDR3 is made up of 14 amino acids. Germline loops: CDR1 LGHDT, CDR2 YNNKEL (reference sequence). The CDR3 DNA reads as TGTGCCAGCAGCCGGACGGTCATGAACACTGAAGCTTTCTTT. Translating it yields CASSRTVMNTEAFF.

A single count supports this clone. The chain carries TRBV19 and TRBJ1-5; tentative D call: TRBD1 (5 bases). Germline V gives CDR1 LNHDA, CDR2 SQIVND (reference sequence). The CDR3 extends over 15 amino acids. V dropped 1 base and J dropped 3 bases, with 10 bases sitting between them. The CDR3 DNA follows: TGTGCCAGTAGTATAGGTCCAGGGCTCAATCAGCCCCAGCATTTT. It translates to CASSIGPGLNQPQHF.

The chain is built from TRBV7-9 and TRBJ1-4; tentatively, D is TRBD1 (6 bases). The V gene's germline CDR1 is SEHNR and CDR2 FQNEAQ (reference sequence). CDR3 length: 17 amino acids. Trimming took off 0 bases at V and 7 bases at J, with 18 bases between the two ends. The CDR3 coding sequence is TGTGCCAGCAGCTTAGCTATCAGGGGAGGTGGAAGTGAAAAACTGTTTTTT. Its translation: CASSLAIRGGGSEKLFF.

On this clone itself: The same CDR3 can be traced to other DNA sequences in this sample. V and J are TRBV19 and TRBJ1-2; 7 nucleotides match TRBD1. V lost 3 bases, J lost 2 bases, and 6 bases stayed unmatched. This CDR3 is built from 15 residues. CDR1 is LNHDA, CDR2 SQIVND, per germline (reference sequence). The CDR3 region is CASSIRTGDNYGYTF. The CDR3 nucleotides are TGTGCCAGTAGTATCCGGACAGGAGACAACTATGGCTACACCTTC.

Only one count was recorded for this clone. The V call is TRBV6-6, the J call TRBJ1-1, with TRBD1 matching over 9 bases. The ends lost 4 bases at V and 1 base at J; junction bases unmatched: 4. Germline CDR1 reads MNHNY; CDR2 reads SVGAGI (reference sequence). CDR3 length: 15 amino acids. The DNA of the CDR3 is TGTGCCAGCAGTTTTCCGGGACAGGGGAACACTGAAGCTTTCTTT. Its protein product is CASSFPGQGNTEAFF.

The chain uses TRBV19 and TRBJ1-1; the D is unclear. The V end was cut by 0 bases, the J end by 5 bases, with 13 bases between. Germline CDR1 LNHDA, CDR2 SQIVND (reference sequence). The CDR3 contains 15 residues. The CDR3 protein is CASSIDHTPRTEAFF. The CDR3 bases are TGTGCCAGTAGTATAGATCACACCCCGCGGACTGAAGCTTTCTTT.

The chain carries TRBV27 and TRBJ2-7, with D perhaps TRBD2 (5 bases). Germline V gene lookup returns CDR1 MNHEY and CDR2 SMNVEV (reference sequence). The CDR3 totals 14 residues. V lost 6 bases and J 3 bases, leaving 15 bases between the germline ends. The CDR3 spells CASSRWGEYYEQYF. CDR3 nucleotides: TGTGCCAGCAGCCGGTGGGGAGAATACTACGAGCAGTACTTC.

This chain joins TRBV19 and TRBJ1-5; D perhaps matches TRBD1 (5 bases). Germline V gene lookup returns CDR1 LNHDA and CDR2 SQIVND (reference sequence). The CDR3 has 15 residues. Trimming stripped 5 bases from V and 6 bases from J, with 17 bases between. The CDR3 bases are TGTGCCAGTAGTTCGGGGGTTTTAAGTCTTCAGCCCCAGCATTTT. Amino acid sequence: CASSSGVLSLQPQHF.

The chain joins TRBV7-2 to TRBJ1-5, with D possibly matching TRBD1 (6 bases). The germline V gene has CDR1 SGHTA and CDR2 FQGNSA. This CDR3 contains 14 residues. The V and J ends lost 5 bases and 7 bases respectively, with 15 bases between them. CDR3 bases: TGTGCCAGCAGCCAAGGGGGGGTTCGGCAGCCCCAGCATTTT. Protein: CASSQGGVRQPQHF.

V gene TRBV24-1 combines with J gene TRBJ1-2; D ambiguous. Germline V gives CDR1 KGHDR, CDR2 SFDVKD. Between the trimmed V and J ends, which lost 5 bases and 3 bases, there was a span of 6 bases. CDR3 length: 12 residues. As DNA, the CDR3 is TGTGCCACCAGTGCCGGGGACTATGGCTACACCTTC. Its protein product is CATSAGDYGYTF.

V usage is TRBV5-6 and J usage is TRBJ1-5; D remains ambiguous. Germline V lookup: CDR1 SGHDT, CDR2 YYEEEE. Trimming took off 3 bases at V and 5 bases at J, with 15 bases between the two ends. The CDR3 is made up of 15 amino acids. The CDR3 nucleotides are TGTGCCAGCAGCTCCCTTGGCGGGAGGGATCAGCCCCAGCATTTT. It yields the protein CASSSLGGRDQPQHF. The whole variable domain, remainder taken from reference TRBV5-6 and TRBJ1-5, is DAGVTQSPTHLIKTRGQQVTLRCSPKSGHDTVSWYQQALGQGPQFIFQYYEEEERQRGNFPDRFSGHQFPNYSSELNVNALLLGDSALYLCASSSLGGRDQPQHFGDGTRLSIL.

The chain recombines TRBV11-3 with TRBJ2-1; D might be TRBD2 (6 bases). The germline gives CDR1 SGHNT, CDR2 YENEEA. Trimming stripped 1 base from V and 2 bases from J, with 21 bases between. This CDR3 contains 19 residues. The CDR3 DNA sequence: TGTGCCAGCAGCTTAGGTGGCGGGGACGCTCGGGACCCCTACAATGAGCAGTTCTTC. Residues: CASSLGGGDARDPYNEQFF. The variable domain in full, with the rest retrieved from reference TRBV11-3 and TRBJ2-1, is EAGVVQSPRYKIIEKKQPVAFWCNPISGHNTLYWYLQNLGQGPELLIRYENEEAVDDSQLPKDRFSAERLKGVDSTLKIQPAELGDSAVYLCASSLGGGDARDPYNEQFFGPGTRLTVL.

This chain links TRBV14 with TRBJ1-6; a possible D gene is TRBD1 (5 bases). In germline, CDR1 is SGHDN, CDR2 FVKESK. The CDR3 length is 16 residues. Trimming pared 1 base from V and 6 bases from J, leaving 13 bases between. The DNA of the CDR3 is TGTGCCAGCAGCCAAGTTTGGGGGATTGGTAATTCACCCCTCCACTTT. Its translation is CASSQVWGIGNSPLHF.

The V call is TRBV30, the J call TRBJ2-3; TRBD2 might be the D (6 bases). This CDR3 is built from 15 residues. V was clipped by 1 base and J by 5 bases, with 16 bases between them. Germline lookup yields CDR1 GTSNPN and CDR2 SVGIG (reference sequence). The CDR3 coding sequence is TGTGCCTGGAGTGAAACACTCAACGGGGGAGATACGCAGTATTTT. This codes for CAWSETLNGGDTQYF.

The chain uses TRBV7-8 and TRBJ2-2; no clear D. CDR3 length equals 14 residues. V was pared by 3 bases and J by 1 base, with 6 bases between. Germline V gene data show CDR1 as SGHVS and CDR2 as FQNEAQ. The chain's CDR3 is CASSFDLNTGELFF. The DNA for the CDR3 is TGTGCCAGCAGCTTCGACTTGAACACCGGGGAGCTGTTTTTT.